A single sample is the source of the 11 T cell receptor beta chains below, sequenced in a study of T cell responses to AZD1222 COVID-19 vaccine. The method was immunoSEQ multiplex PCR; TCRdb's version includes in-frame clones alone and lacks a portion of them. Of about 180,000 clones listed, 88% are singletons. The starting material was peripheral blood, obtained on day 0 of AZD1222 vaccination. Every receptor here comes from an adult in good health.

CDR3 in amino acids: CASSLALYEQYF. In DNA, the CDR3 is TGTGCCAGCAGCTTAGCGCTTTACGAGCAGTACTTC. This rearrangement joins TRBV7-2 to TRBJ2-7; D is uncertain. Trimming took 0 bases from V and 4 from J, leaving 4 bases between them. There are 12 residues in the CDR3. Germline CDR1 is SGHTA and CDR2 is FQGNSA.

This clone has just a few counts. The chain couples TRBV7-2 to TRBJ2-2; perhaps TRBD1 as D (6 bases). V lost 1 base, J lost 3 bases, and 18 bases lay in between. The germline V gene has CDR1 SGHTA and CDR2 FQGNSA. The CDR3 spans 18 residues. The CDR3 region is CASSLVVSRGRYTGELFF. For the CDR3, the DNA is TGTGCCAGCAGCTTAGTAGTGAGCAGGGGCCGTTACACCGGGGAGCTGTTTTTT. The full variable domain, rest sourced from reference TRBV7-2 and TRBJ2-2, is GAGVSQSPSNKVTEKGKDVELRCDPISGHTALYWYRQSLGQGLEFLIYFQGNSAPDKSGLPSDRFSAERTGGSVSTLTIQRTQQEDSAVYLCASSLVVSRGRYTGELFFGEGSRLTVL.

This CDR3 is CAWTPWRDGYTF. CDR3 in DNA: TGTGCCTGGACCCCCTGGAGGGATGGCTACACCTTC. This chain uses TRBV30 with TRBJ1-2, with D hard to call. Germline loops: CDR1 GTSNPN, CDR2 SVGIG (reference sequence). This CDR3 spans 12 amino acids. V gave up 4 bases and J gave up 6 bases, with 12 bases separating them.

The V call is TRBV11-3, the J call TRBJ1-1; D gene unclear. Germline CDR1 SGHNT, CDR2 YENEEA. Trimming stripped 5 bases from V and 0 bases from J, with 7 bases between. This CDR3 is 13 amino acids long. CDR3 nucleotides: TGTGCCAGCAGCCCTCGAGTGAACACTGAAGCTTTCTTT. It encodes CASSPRVNTEAFF.

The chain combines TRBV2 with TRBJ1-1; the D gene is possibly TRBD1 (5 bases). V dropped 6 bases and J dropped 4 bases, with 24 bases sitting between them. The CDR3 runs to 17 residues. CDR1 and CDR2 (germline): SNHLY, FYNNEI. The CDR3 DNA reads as TGTGCCAGCAGAAGACTGACCGGGACTTCCCAGGGCACTGAAGCTTTCTTT. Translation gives CASRRLTGTSQGTEAFF.

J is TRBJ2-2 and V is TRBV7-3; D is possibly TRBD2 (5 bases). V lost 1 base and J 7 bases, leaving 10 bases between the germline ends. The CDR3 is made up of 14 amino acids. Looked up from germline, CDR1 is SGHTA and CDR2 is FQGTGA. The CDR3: CASSLSRDSGELFF. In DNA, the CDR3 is TGTGCCAGCAGCTTAAGTCGGGATAGCGGGGAGCTGTTTTTT.

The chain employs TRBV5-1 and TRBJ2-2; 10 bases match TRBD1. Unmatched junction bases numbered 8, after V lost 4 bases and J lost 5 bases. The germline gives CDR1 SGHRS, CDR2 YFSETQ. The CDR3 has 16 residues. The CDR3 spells CASSQGRTGGTGELFF. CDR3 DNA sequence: TGCGCCAGCAGCCAGGGCAGGACAGGGGGTACCGGGGAGCTGTTTTTT.

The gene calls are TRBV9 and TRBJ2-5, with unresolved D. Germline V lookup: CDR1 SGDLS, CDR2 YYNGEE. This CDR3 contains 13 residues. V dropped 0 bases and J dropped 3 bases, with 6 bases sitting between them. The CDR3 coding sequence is TGTGCCAGCAGCGTAGCTTGGGAAGAGACCCAGTACTTC. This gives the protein CASSVAWEETQYF. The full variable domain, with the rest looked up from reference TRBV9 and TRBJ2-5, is DSGVTQTPKHLITATGQRVTLRCSPRSGDLSVYWYQQSLDQGLQFLIQYYNGEERAKGNILERFSAQQFPDLHSELNLSSLELGDSALYFCASSVAWEETQYFGPGTRLLVL.

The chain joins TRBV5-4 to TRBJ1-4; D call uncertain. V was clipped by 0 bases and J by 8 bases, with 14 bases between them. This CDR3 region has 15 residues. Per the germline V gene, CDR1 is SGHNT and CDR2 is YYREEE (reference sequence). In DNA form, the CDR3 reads TGTGCCAGCAGCTTGGGTCTGGGGAACGACGAAAAACTGTTTTTT. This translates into CASSLGLGNDEKLFF.

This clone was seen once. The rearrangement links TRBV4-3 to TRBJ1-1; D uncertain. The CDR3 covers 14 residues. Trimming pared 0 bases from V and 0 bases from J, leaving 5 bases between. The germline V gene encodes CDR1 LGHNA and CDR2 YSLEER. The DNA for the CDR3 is TGCGCCAGCAGCCAAGATCCTATGAACACTGAAGCTTTCTTT. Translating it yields CASSQDPMNTEAFF.

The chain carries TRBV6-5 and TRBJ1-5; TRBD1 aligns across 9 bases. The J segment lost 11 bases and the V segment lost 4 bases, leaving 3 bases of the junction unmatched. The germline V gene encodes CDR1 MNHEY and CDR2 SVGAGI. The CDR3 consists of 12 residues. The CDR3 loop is CASSSQGAAQHF. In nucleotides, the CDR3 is TGTGCCAGCAGTTCACAGGGGGCGGCCCAGCATTTT.